These 24 T cell receptor beta chains were sequenced from one sample in a study of early T cells in non-severe SARS-CoV-2 infection. Each CDR3 protein is one row after TCRdb ran MiXCR on the 5' RACE reads. The sample yields 85,000 to 90,000 distinct CDR3 sequences, around 14% seen once. Sample: whole blood. The receptors shown here come from an adult who was a healthcare worker with PCR-confirmed SARS-CoV-2 infection or an uninfected control (not recorded which).

This clonotype was picked up a small number of times. CDR3 DNA: TGTGCCAGCAGTTTCAACAGGGGGAACACTGAAGCTTTCTTT. It specifies CASSFNRGNTEAFF. The V and J genes are TRBV6-2 or TRBV6-3 and TRBJ1-1; TRBD1 aligns across 7 bases. V lost 4 bases to trimming and J lost 1 base; unmatched junction nucleotides: 3. From germline, CDR1 is MNHEY and CDR2 SVGEGT. The CDR3 sequence is 14 residues long.

This clonotype appeared once. The rearrangement uses TRBV7-2 and TRBJ1-5; D uncertain. This CDR3 contains 13 residues. The V and J ends lost 1 base and 6 bases respectively, with 7 bases between them. Germline lookup yields CDR1 SGHTA and CDR2 FQGNSA. The CDR3 DNA sequence: TGTGCCAGCAGCTTAGTATCCGGTCAGCCCCAGCATTTT. It yields the protein CASSLVSGQPQHF.

The rearrangement joins TRBV5-8 to TRBJ1-5; D remains ambiguous. Trimming took 4 bases from V and 6 from J, leaving 11 bases between them. Germline-derived CDR1 and CDR2 are SGHTS and YDEGEE. CDR3 length: 13 residues. CDR3 sequence (DNA): TGTGCCAGCAGCCCCTTTTTTAGTCAGCCCCAGCATTTT. Translation gives CASSPFFSQPQHF.

In this sample, this clonotype turned up a few times. The V call is TRBV6-2 or TRBV6-3, the J call TRBJ2-5, with D unresolved. Trimming shortened V by 2 bases and J by 5 bases, and 15 bases separated the two germline ends. The CDR3 is made up of 15 amino acids. CDR1 and CDR2 (germline): MNHEY, SVGEGT. The CDR3 bases are TGTGCCAGCAGTTACAGATTCCGAACCGCGGAGACCCAGTACTTC. It translates to CASSYRFRTAETQYF.

This clonotype has more than one count but fewer than ten. The V and J genes are TRBV7-9 and TRBJ2-7; 7 bases are shared with TRBD1. V lost 4 bases to trimming and J lost 2 bases; unmatched junction nucleotides: 8. This CDR3 spans 15 amino acids. Germline loops: CDR1 SEHNR, CDR2 FQNEAQ (reference sequence). CDR3 protein: CASSSTQQGPYEQYF. Written as DNA, the CDR3 is TGTGCCAGCAGCTCGACGCAACAGGGGCCCTACGAGCAGTACTTC.

This clonotype was counted a few times. The chain links TRBV7-9 to TRBJ1-1, with D perhaps TRBD1 (5 bases). The CDR3 is 18 amino acids. The germline gives CDR1 SEHNR, CDR2 FQNEAQ (reference sequence). V lost 3 bases to trimming and J lost 0 bases, with 20 bases between them. In nucleotides, the CDR3 is TGTGCCAGCAGCTTCCATCCGCCCCAGGGAACAATGAACACTGAAGCTTTCTTT. This translates into CASSFHPPQGTMNTEAFF.

The rearrangement uses TRBV24-1 and TRBJ2-6, with D unclear. V was shortened by 9 bases and J by 0 bases, with 5 bases between the two germline ends. The germline V gene has CDR1 KGHDR and CDR2 SFDVKD. The CDR3 sequence is 13 residues long. CDR3 sequence: CATLNSGANVLTF. The CDR3 DNA sequence: TGTGCCACCCTGAACTCTGGGGCCAACGTCCTGACTTTC.

In its sample, this clonotype was seen a few times. The chain joins TRBV27 to TRBJ2-5; 7 nucleotides match TRBD1. The CDR3 is 16 amino acids. The V segment lost 3 bases and the J segment 3 bases; nucleotides outside the gene matches: 10. Germline CDR1 is MNHEY and CDR2 is SMNVEV (reference sequence). Here the CDR3 DNA reads TGTGCCAGCAGTTTCCTACCGGGACAGAGAGAAGAGACCCAGTACTTC. This codes for CASSFLPGQREETQYF.

The chain links TRBV29-1 to TRBJ2-3; D might be TRBD1 (6 bases). V lost 7 bases and J lost 2, with 16 bases in between. Germline V gene sequence: CDR1 SQVTM, CDR2 ANQGSEA. This CDR3 is 14 amino acids long. As DNA, the CDR3 is TGCAGCGGAAAGGAACACAGGGACACAGATACGCAGTATTTT. Amino acids: CSGKEHRDTDTQYF.

This clonotype was seen a few times. The chain couples TRBV7-6 to TRBJ1-5; D perhaps matches TRBD1 (5 bases). From germline, CDR1 is SGHVS and CDR2 FNYEAQ. V lost 2 bases and J 7 bases, leaving 12 bases between the germline ends. The CDR3 contains 14 residues. CDR3 bases: TGTGCCAGCAGCTTAATGGGGGTGGGGCAGCCCCAGCATTTT. This gives the protein CASSLMGVGQPQHF.

This clonotype was picked up a small number of times. This rearrangement joins TRBV20-1 to TRBJ2-5; unclear D gene. The germline V and J ends were trimmed by 1 base and 5 bases, with 8 bases remaining between them. Germline lookup yields CDR1 DFQATT and CDR2 SNEGSKA (reference sequence). There are 12 residues in the CDR3. In DNA form, the CDR3 reads TGCAGTGCTAGAGGGGTAGGGGAGACCCAGTACTTC. Translating it yields CSARGVGETQYF.

This rearrangement joins TRBV11-2 to TRBJ1-2, with a tentative D call TRBD1 (5 bases). Germline-derived CDR1 and CDR2 are SGHAT and FQNNGV. This CDR3 region has 13 residues. V lost 3 bases, J lost 1 base, and 6 bases lay in between. CDR3 sequence: CASSFDSNYGYTF. In DNA, the CDR3 is TGTGCCAGCAGCTTTGACAGTAACTATGGCTACACCTTC.

This chain links TRBV19 with TRBJ1-5, with no clear D. From germline, CDR1 is LNHDA and CDR2 SQIVND (reference sequence). Trimming took 1 base from V and 2 from J, leaving 0 bases between them. The CDR3 sequence is 12 residues long. The CDR3 nucleotides are TGTGCCAGTAGTATAGGCAATCAGCCCCAGCATTTT. This codes for CASSIGNQPQHF. The variable domain in full, completed from reference TRBV19 and TRBJ1-5, reads DGGITQSPKYLFRKEGQNVTLSCEQNLNHDAMYWYRQDPGQGLRLIYYSQIVNDFQKGDIAEGYSVSREKKESFPLTVTSAQKNPTAFYLCASSIGNQPQHFGDGTRLSIL.

The sample holds one count of this clonotype. J is TRBJ1-1 and V is TRBV29-1, with a possible D match to TRBD1 (5 bases). Germline assignment: CDR1 SQVTM and CDR2 ANQGSEA. CDR3 length equals 13 residues. The V and J ends lost 3 bases and 1 base respectively, with 9 bases between them. The CDR3 coding sequence is TGCAGCGTTGAGGGGGACTCGAACACTGAAGCTTTCTTT. Its protein product is CSVEGDSNTEAFF.

The chain employs TRBV7-8 and TRBJ2-7, with a tentative D call TRBD2 (7 bases). Germline CDR1 is SGHVS and CDR2 is FQNEAQ. V lost 3 bases to trimming and J lost 5 bases, with 14 bases between them. There are 14 residues in the CDR3. Here the CDR3 DNA reads TGTGCCAGCAGCTTGGGGGCGGGAGCACACGAGCAGTACTTC. Translation gives CASSLGAGAHEQYF.

This clonotype was found a few times. The chain has TRBV13 and TRBJ2-7, with 11 bases lining up with TRBD2. CDR3 length: 14 amino acids. Trimming cost V 5 bases and J 3 bases; bases outside gene matches: 3. CDR1 PRHDT and CDR2 FYEKMQ come from the germline V gene (reference sequence). CDR3 in DNA: TGTGCCAGCAGCCCGGGACTAGCGGTCTACGAGCAGTACTTC. It is translated as CASSPGLAVYEQYF.

Ten or more counts support this clonotype. The genes are TRBV7-9 and TRBJ2-1, with D unclear. In germline, CDR1 is SEHNR, CDR2 FQNEAQ (reference sequence). V dropped 5 bases and J dropped 11 bases, with 13 bases sitting between them. The CDR3 totals 12 residues. CDR3 protein: CASSPLVGQQFF. The CDR3 DNA follows: TGTGCCAGCAGCCCCCTCGTCGGCCAGCAGTTCTTC.

This clonotype was counted between two and nine times. The V call is TRBV9, the J call TRBJ2-7; D ambiguous. V was cut by 0 bases and J by 1 base, with 8 bases left in between. The CDR3 sequence is 14 residues long. Germline CDR1 reads SGDLS; CDR2 reads YYNGEE. CDR3 loop: CASSVGKGSYEQYF. CDR3 coding DNA: TGTGCCAGCAGCGTAGGCAAAGGGTCCTACGAGCAGTACTTC. Combining the CDR3 with reference TRBV9 and TRBJ2-7 gives the whole variable domain DSGVTQTPKHLITATGQRVTLRCSPRSGDLSVYWYQQSLDQGLQFLIQYYNGEERAKGNILERFSAQQFPDLHSELNLSSLELGDSALYFCASSVGKGSYEQYFGPGTRLTVT.

The chain couples TRBV9 to TRBJ2-7, with no clear D. Looked up from germline, CDR1 is SGDLS and CDR2 is YYNGEE. The CDR3 has 13 amino acids. V lost 3 bases and J 2 bases, leaving 9 bases between the germline ends. The CDR3, as DNA: TGTGCCAGCAGCGCTACGGGTACCTACGAGCAGTACTTC. As protein: CASSATGTYEQYF.

This clonotype was seen many times. The gene calls are TRBV6-5 and TRBJ1-5; D is possibly TRBD1 (6 bases). Trimming left V 7 bases short and J 3 bases short, with 13 bases between. CDR3 length equals 14 residues. Per the germline V gene, CDR1 is MNHEY and CDR2 is SVGAGI. CDR3 protein: CASNPYRANQPQHF. The CDR3 nucleotides are TGTGCCAGCAACCCCTACAGGGCCAATCAGCCCCAGCATTTT.

This clonotype has ten or more counts. V and J are TRBV7-9 and TRBJ2-5, with D perhaps matching TRBD1 (6 bases). V dropped 6 bases and J dropped 5 bases, with 22 bases sitting between them. The CDR3 runs 16 residues. Germline V gene lookup returns CDR1 SEHNR and CDR2 FQNEAQ (reference sequence). The CDR3 region is CASSRRFSGARETQYF. The CDR3 nucleotides read TGTGCCAGCAGTCGACGGTTTTCAGGGGCTCGGGAGACCCAGTACTTC.

The chain employs TRBV28 and TRBJ1-2; D gene uncertain. V was shortened by 3 bases and J by 2 bases, with 7 bases between the two germline ends. Germline V gene data show CDR1 as MDHEN and CDR2 as SYDVKM. This CDR3 is built from 13 residues. CDR3 sequence reads: CASSFRGNYGYTF. Here the CDR3 DNA reads TGTGCCAGCAGTTTCCGAGGGAACTATGGCTACACCTTC.

In this sample, this clonotype turned up a few times. The chain carries TRBV20-1 and TRBJ2-6; D not certain. CDR3 length: 18 amino acids. Trimming removed 2 bases from V and 0 bases from J, with 17 bases in between. CDR1 is DFQATT and CDR2 is SNEGSKA in the germline V gene (reference sequence). CDR3 coding DNA: TGCAGTGCTAGACCCCCTCCAGGCACACACTCTGGGGCCAACGTCCTGACTTTC. This codes for CSARPPPGTHSGANVLTF.

This chain's CDR3 is CSARGLGETYEQYF. Written as DNA, the CDR3 is TGCAGTGCTAGGGGGCTAGGGGAAACCTACGAGCAGTACTTC. This chain uses TRBV20-1 with TRBJ2-7; TRBD1 might be the D (5 bases). The CDR3 contains 14 residues. Germline V gene sequence: CDR1 DFQATT, CDR2 SNEGSKA (reference sequence). Trimming stripped 3 bases from V and 2 bases from J, with 14 bases between.